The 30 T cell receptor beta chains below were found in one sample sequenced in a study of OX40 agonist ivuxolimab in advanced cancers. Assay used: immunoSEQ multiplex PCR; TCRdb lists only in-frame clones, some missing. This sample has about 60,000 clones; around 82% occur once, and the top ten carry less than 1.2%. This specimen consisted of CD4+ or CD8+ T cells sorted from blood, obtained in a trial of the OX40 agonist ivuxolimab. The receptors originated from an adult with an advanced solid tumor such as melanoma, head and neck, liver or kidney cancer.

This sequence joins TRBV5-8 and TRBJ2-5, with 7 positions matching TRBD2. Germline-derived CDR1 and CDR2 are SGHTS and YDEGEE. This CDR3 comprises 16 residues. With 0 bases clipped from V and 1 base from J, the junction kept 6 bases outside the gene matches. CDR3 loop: CASSLGFGGGQETQYF. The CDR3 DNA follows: TGTGCCAGCAGCTTGGGTTTCGGCGGGGGCCAAGAGACCCAGTACTTC.

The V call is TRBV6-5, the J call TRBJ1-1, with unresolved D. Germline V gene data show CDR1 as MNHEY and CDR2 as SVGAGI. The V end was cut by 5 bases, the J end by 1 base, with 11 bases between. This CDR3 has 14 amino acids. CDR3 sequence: CASSERPANTEAFF. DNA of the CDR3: TGTGCCAGCAGTGAGCGCCCAGCGAACACTGAAGCTTTCTTT.

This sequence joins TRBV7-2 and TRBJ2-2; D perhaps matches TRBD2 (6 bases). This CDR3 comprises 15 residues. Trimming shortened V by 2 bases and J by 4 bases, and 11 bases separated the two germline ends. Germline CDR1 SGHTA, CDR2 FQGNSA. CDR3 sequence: CASSLSPGLTGELFF. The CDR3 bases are TGTGCCAGCAGCTTATCGCCGGGACTCACCGGGGAGCTGTTTTTT.

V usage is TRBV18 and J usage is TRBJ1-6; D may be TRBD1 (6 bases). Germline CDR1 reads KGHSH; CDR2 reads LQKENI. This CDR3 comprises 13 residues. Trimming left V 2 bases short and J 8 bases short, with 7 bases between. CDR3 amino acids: CASSPNRDSPLHF. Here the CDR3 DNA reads TGTGCCAGCTCACCAAACAGGGATTCACCCCTCCACTTT. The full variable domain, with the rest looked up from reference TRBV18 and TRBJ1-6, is NAGVMQNPRHLVRRRGQEARLRCSPMKGHSHVYWYRQLPEEGLKFMVYLQKENIIDESGMPKERFSAEFPKEGPSILRIQQVVRGDSAAYFCASSPNRDSPLHFGNGTRLTVT.

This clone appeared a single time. CDR3 DNA sequence: TGTGCCTGGAGGTCTAGCGGGGGGGCGAGAGCCGGGGAGCTGTTTTTT. Its translation is CAWRSSGGARAGELFF. The genes are TRBV30 and TRBJ2-2, with TRBD2 matching over 12 bases. Germline-derived CDR1 and CDR2 are GTSNPN and SVGIG (reference sequence). The V and J ends lost 3 bases and 6 bases, in that order; junction bases with no gene match: 8. This CDR3 is built from 16 residues.

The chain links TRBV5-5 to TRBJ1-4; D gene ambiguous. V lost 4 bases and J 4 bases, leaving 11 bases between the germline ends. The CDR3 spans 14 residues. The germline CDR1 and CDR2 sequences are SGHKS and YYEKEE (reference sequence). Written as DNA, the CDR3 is TGTGCCAGCAGCCGCCCCCGGAGTAATGAAAAACTGTTTTTT. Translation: CASSRPRSNEKLFF.

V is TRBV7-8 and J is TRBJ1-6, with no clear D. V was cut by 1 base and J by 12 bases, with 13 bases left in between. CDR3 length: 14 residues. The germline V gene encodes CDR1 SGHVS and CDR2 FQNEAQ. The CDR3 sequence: CASSLGQSGQPLHF. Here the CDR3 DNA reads TGTGCCAGCAGCTTAGGTCAGAGCGGGCAACCCCTCCACTTT.

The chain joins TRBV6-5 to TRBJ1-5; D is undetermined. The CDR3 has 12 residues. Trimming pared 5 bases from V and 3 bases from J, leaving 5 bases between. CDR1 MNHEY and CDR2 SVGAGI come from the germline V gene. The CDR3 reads CASSPPNQPQHF. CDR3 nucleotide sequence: TGTGCCAGCAGTCCCCCCAATCAGCCCCAGCATTTT.

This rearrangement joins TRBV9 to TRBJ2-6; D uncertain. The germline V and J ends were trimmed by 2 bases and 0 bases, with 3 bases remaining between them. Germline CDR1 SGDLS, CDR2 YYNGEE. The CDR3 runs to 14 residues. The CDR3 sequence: CASSVISGANVLTF. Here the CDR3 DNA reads TGTGCCAGCAGCGTCATCTCTGGGGCCAACGTCCTGACTTTC.

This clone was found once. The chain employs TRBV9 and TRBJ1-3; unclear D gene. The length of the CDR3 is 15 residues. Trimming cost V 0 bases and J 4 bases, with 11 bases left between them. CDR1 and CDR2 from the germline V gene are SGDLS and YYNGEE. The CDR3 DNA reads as TGTGCCAGCAGCGTAGCTGTGGGCACGGGAAACACCATATATTTT. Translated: CASSVAVGTGNTIYF.

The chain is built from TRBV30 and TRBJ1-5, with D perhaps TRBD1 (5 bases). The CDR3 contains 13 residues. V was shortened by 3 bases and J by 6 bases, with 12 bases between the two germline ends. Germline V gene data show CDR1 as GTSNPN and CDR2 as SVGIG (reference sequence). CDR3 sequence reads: CAWRKGPGQPQHF. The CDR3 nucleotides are TGTGCCTGGAGAAAGGGACCGGGTCAGCCCCAGCATTTT.

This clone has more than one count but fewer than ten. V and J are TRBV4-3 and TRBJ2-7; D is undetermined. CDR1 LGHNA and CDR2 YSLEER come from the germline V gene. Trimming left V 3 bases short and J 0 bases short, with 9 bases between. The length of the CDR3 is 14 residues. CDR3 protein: CASSQGLSSYEQYF. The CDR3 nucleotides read TGCGCCAGCAGCCAGGGTCTAAGCTCCTACGAGCAGTACTTC.

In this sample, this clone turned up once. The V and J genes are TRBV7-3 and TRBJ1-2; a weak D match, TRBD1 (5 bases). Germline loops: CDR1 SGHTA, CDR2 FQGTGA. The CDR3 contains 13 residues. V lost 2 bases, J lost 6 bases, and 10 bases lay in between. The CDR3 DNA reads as TGTGCCAGCAGCTTACGGAAGGGGAATGGCTACACCTTC. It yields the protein CASSLRKGNGYTF.

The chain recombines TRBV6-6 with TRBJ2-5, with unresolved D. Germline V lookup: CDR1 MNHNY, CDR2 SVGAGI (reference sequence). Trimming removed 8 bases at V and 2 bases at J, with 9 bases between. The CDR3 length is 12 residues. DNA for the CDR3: TGTGCCAGCGGGCAAGCACAAGAGACCCAGTACTTC. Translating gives CASGQAQETQYF.

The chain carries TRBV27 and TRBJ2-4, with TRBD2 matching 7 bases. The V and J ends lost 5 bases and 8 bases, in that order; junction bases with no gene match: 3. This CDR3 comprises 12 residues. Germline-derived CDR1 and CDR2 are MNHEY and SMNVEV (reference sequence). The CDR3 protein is CASSRGGDIQYF. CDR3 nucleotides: TGTGCCAGCAGTCGGGGAGGGGACATTCAGTACTTC.

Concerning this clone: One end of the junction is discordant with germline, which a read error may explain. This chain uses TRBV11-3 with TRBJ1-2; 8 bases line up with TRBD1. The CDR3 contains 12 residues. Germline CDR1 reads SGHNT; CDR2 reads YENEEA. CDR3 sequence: CASSSDRGHPEF. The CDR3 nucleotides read TGTGCCAGCAGCTCCGACAGGGGCCATCCCGAGTTC.

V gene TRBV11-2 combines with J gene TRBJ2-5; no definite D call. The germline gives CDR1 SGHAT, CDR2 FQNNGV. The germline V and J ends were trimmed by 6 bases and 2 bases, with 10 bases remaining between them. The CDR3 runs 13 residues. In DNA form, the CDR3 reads TGTGCCAGCAGTCGGGCCTTACAAGAGACCCAGTACTTC. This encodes CASSRALQETQYF.

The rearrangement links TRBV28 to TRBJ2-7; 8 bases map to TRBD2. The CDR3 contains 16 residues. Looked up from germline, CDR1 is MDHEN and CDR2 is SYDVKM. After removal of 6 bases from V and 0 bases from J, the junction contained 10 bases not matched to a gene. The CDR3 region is CASRLMREAGSYEQYF. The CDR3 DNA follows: TGTGCCAGCAGGTTGATGCGGGAGGCGGGCTCCTACGAGCAGTACTTC.

CDR3 DNA: TGTGCCAGCACCGTGGATCCTAAAACTTTTGGGTTTTTT. Its protein is CASTVDPKTFGFF. The chain joins TRBV6-6 to TRBJ1-4, with D unresolved. This CDR3 contains 13 residues. V was cut by 7 bases and J by 16 bases, with 22 bases left in between. Germline V gene sequence: CDR1 MNHNY, CDR2 SVGAGI (reference sequence).

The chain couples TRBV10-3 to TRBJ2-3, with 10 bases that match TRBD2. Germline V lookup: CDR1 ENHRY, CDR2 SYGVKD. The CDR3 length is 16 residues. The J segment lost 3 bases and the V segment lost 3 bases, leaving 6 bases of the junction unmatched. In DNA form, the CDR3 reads TGTGCCATCAGTGATAGGAGCGGGGGGGCGACAGATACGCAGTATTTT. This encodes CAISDRSGGATDTQYF.

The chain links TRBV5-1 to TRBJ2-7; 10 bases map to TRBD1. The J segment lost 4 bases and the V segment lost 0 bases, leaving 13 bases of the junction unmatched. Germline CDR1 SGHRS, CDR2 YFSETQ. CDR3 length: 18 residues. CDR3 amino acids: CASSLGTPGQGWVYEQYF. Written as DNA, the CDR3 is TGCGCCAGCAGCTTGGGGACGCCGGGACAGGGGTGGGTGTACGAGCAGTACTTC.

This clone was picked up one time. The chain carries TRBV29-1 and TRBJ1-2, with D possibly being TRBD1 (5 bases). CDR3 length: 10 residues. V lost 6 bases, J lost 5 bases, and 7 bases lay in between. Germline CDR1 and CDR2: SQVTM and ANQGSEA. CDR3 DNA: TGCAGCGTACGACAGTATGGCTACACCTTC. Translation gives CSVRQYGYTF.

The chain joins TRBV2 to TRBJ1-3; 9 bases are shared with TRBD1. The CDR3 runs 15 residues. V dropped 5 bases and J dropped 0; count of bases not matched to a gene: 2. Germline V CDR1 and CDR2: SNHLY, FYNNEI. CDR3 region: CASSSDRGSGNTIYF. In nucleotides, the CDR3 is TGTGCCAGCAGTTCGGACAGGGGCTCTGGAAACACCATATATTTT.

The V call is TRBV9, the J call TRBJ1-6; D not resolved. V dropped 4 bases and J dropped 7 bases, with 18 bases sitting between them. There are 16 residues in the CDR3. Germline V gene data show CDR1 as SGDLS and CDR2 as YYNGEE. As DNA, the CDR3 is TGTGCCAGCAGCCAAAGTCCGGACTTGGGAAATTCACCCCTCCACTTT. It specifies CASSQSPDLGNSPLHF.

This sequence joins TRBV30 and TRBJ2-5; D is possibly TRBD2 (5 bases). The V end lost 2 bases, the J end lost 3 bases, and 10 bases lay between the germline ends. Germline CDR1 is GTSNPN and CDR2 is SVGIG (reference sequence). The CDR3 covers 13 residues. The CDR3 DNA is TGTGCCTGGAGTAGCACTAGGAAAGAGACCCAGTACTTC. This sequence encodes CAWSSTRKETQYF. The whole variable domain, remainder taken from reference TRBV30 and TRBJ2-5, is SQTIHQWPATLVQPVGSPLSLECTVEGTSNPNLYWYRQAAGRGLQLLFYSVGIGQISSEVPQNLSASRPQDRQFILSSKKLLLSDSGFYLCAWSSTRKETQYFGPGTRLLVL.

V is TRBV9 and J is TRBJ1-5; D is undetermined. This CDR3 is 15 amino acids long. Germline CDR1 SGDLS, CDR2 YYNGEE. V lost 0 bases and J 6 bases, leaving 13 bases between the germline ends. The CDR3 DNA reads TGTGCCAGCAGCGTAGGGGTCGGCGGGCCTCAGCCCCAGCATTTT. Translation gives CASSVGVGGPQPQHF.

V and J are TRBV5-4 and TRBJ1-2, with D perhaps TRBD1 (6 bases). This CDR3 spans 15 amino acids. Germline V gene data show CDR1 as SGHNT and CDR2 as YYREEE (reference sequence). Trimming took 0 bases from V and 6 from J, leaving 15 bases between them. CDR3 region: CASSLVNRGANGYTF. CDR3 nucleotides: TGTGCCAGCAGCTTGGTGAATCGGGGGGCGAATGGCTACACCTTC.

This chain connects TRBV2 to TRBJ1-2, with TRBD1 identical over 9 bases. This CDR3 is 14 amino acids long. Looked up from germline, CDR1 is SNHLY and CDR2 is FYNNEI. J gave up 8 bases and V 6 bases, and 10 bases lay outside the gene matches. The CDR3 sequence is CASRLTGGIGGYTF. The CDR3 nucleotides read TGTGCCAGCAGGTTGACAGGGGGGATAGGCGGCTACACCTTC.

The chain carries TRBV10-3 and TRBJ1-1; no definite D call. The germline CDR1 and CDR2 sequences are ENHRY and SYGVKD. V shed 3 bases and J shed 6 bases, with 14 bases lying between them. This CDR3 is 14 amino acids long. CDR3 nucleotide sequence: TGTGCCATCAGTGATCGATATAACGGATCTGAAGCTTTCTTT. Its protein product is CAISDRYNGSEAFF.

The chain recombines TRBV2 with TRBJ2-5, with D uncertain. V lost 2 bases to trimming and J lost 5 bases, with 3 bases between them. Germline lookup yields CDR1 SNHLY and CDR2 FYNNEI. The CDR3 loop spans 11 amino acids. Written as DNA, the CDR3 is TGTGCCAGCAGTGAAAGGGAGACCCAGTACTTC. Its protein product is CASSERETQYF.